This section outlines one T cell receptor beta chain sequence together with its context. No antigen is known for it. It has no much larger one-base neighbor in the sample; base qualities were not kept. V is clipped by 7 bases and J by 6 bases, and the sequence between their germline boundaries is 16 bases long. The CDR3 runs 14 residues from the cysteine to the phenylalanine. Only CDR3 DNA remains: 42 bases, in frame from the first base. Reading the germline V gene (reference sequence) gives CDR1 MNHEY and CDR2 SMNVEV. This record belongs to a study of control samples from healthy donors and cancer patients (TCRdb year 2020). Library preparation used the immunoSEQ multiplex PCR assay. In TCRdb, the immuneACCESS table is reduced to in-frame sequences with V and J assigned. These tables do not hold every clone; where another copy was compared, an unresolved V gene accounts for under half, and the others remain unexplained. The sample profile shows 170,000 or so clones; about 90% of them were found once. The leading ten clones occupy just over 1.4% of the sample.

Sequencing was performed on blood. The chain is encoded by TRBV27 joined to TRBJ2-1; the D region is possibly TRBD1 or TRBD2, each matching across 5 bases. The sequence derives from a woman between 50 and 59 years old in good health. The CDR3 amino acid sequence is: CASTRDDGANEQFF. The DNA is TGTGCCAGCACCCGGGACGATGGGGCCAATGAGCAGTTCTTC.